This T cell receptor beta chain originates from a study of cytomegalovirus exposure and HLA in healthy donors. Study observations and caveats: Association of a missense DCLRE1C variant with TCR beta V- and J-gene trimming was reported in a later analysis. Earlier analysis found most TCR beta V segments productive about 87% or about 30% of the time. Indistinguishability led to the exclusion of some V segments, TRBV6-2 and TRBV6-3 included.

13 Jbeta primers and 60 Vbeta primers were used for the PCR. Here immunoSEQ multiplex PCR was the method, and the copy in TCRdb shows in-frame clones only, minus some. Of under 200,000 clones listed, approximately 78% are singletons. On this clone itself: Its specificity is not known.

The CDR3 runs 15 residues. Germline values: CDR1 SGHTA, CDR2 FQGNSA. The V and J ends lost 4 bases and 4 bases, in that order; junction bases with no gene match: 5. The source material was PBMCs. The V call is TRBV7-2, the J call TRBJ2-5; 11 positions match TRBD2. The source is a girl aged 2-10 years in good health and CMV-seropositive. CDR3 nucleotide sequence: TGTGCCAGCAGCTATACTAGCGGGAGCTTAGAGACCCAGTACTTC. It codes for CASSYTSGSLETQYF.